These T cell receptor beta chains were read from a single sample in a study of shared clonotypes between healthy human individuals. The protocol was immunoSEQ multiplex PCR, while the TCRdb copy is restricted to in-frame clones and leaves out a portion. The data show some 980,000 clones, around 80% seen once. Material for sequencing was memory CD4+ T cells sorted from blood. These receptors all come from a man aged 18 to 29 in good health. The CDR3 runs from the conserved cysteine through the conserved F or W. Each record gives: D gene, V gene, clone size, J gene, CDR3 protein, CDR3 DNA. A D gene is named only where the DNA matches it firmly. For some rows the clone size is stated as once, few or many, or as a class when expanded; others skip it.

d_call: NA; v_call: TRBV6-5; clone_size: NA; j_call: TRBJ2-2; cdr3_aa: CASSYSGNTGELFF; cdr3_nt: TGTGCCAGCAGTTACTCTGGCAACACCGGGGAGCTGTTTTTT
d_call: NA; v_call: TRBV6-1; clone_size: once; j_call: TRBJ1-5; cdr3_aa: CASRDTSGGNQPQHF; cdr3_nt: TGTGCCAGCAGAGACACCTCAGGGGGCAATCAGCCCCAGCATTTT
d_call: TRBD1; v_call: TRBV2; clone_size: NA; j_call: TRBJ2-2; cdr3_aa: CASSSGTGYTGELFF; cdr3_nt: TGTGCCAGCAGTTCCGGGACAGGGTACACCGGGGAGCTGTTTTTT
d_call: TRBD1; v_call: TRBV18; clone_size: NA; j_call: TRBJ2-7; cdr3_aa: CASSPGQGPYEQYF; cdr3_nt: TGTGCCAGCTCCCCGGGACAGGGCCCCTACGAGCAGTACTTC
d_call: NA; v_call: TRBV2; clone_size: NA; j_call: TRBJ2-5; cdr3_aa: CASSRARQETQYF; cdr3_nt: TGTGCCAGCAGTAGAGCCAGACAAGAGACCCAGTACTTC
d_call: NA; v_call: TRBV6-1; clone_size: once; j_call: TRBJ2-5; cdr3_aa: CASSEWGPGETQYF; cdr3_nt: TGTGCCAGCAGTGAATGGGGACCAGGAGAGACCCAGTACTTC
d_call: NA; v_call: TRBV7-2; clone_size: NA; j_call: TRBJ2-1; cdr3_aa: CASSFRANSYNEQFF; cdr3_nt: TGTGCCAGCAGCTTTAGGGCAAACTCCTACAATGAGCAGTTCTTC
d_call: NA; v_call: TRBV7-9; clone_size: few; j_call: TRBJ2-3; cdr3_aa: CASSLGREPDTQYF; cdr3_nt: TGTGCCAGCAGCTTAGGTAGGGAGCCAGATACGCAGTATTTT
d_call: TRBD1; v_call: TRBV5-4; clone_size: NA; j_call: TRBJ2-7; cdr3_aa: CASSLIDRDKQYF; cdr3_nt: TGTGCCAGCAGCTTGATTGACAGGGATAAGCAGTACTTC
d_call: NA; v_call: TRBV4-1; clone_size: NA; j_call: TRBJ2-2; cdr3_aa: CASSPHSGPNTGELFF; cdr3_nt: TGCGCCAGCAGCCCGCACTCAGGACCGAACACCGGGGAGCTGTTTTTT
d_call: TRBD1; v_call: TRBV27; clone_size: NA; j_call: TRBJ2-1; cdr3_aa: CASSRDPGTGYNEQFF; cdr3_nt: TGTGCCAGCAGCCGGGACCCCGGGACAGGGTACAATGAGCAGTTCTTC
d_call: NA; v_call: TRBV18; clone_size: NA; j_call: TRBJ2-3; cdr3_aa: CASSMETDTQYF; cdr3_nt: TGTGCCAGCTCTATGGAGACAGATACGCAGTATTTT
d_call: NA; v_call: TRBV10-3; clone_size: NA; j_call: TRBJ2-3; cdr3_aa: CAIRNGDWADTQYF; cdr3_nt: TGTGCCATCAGAAACGGGGACTGGGCAGATACGCAGTATTTT
d_call: TRBD2; v_call: TRBV6-1; clone_size: once; j_call: TRBJ2-7; cdr3_aa: CASSEAGGWNEQYF; cdr3_nt: TGTGCCAGCAGTGAAGCCGGGGGGTGGAACGAGCAGTACTTC
d_call: NA; v_call: TRBV7-9; clone_size: NA; j_call: TRBJ1-4; cdr3_aa: CASISLNEKLFF; cdr3_nt: TGTGCCAGCATCAGTCTCAATGAAAAACTGTTTTTT
d_call: NA; v_call: TRBV11-3; clone_size: NA; j_call: TRBJ2-3; cdr3_aa: CASSLGRTDTQYF; cdr3_nt: TGTGCCAGCAGCTTAGGACGCACAGATACGCAGTATTTT
d_call: NA; v_call: TRBV27; clone_size: NA; j_call: TRBJ2-5; cdr3_aa: CASQQGGAGETQYF; cdr3_nt: TGTGCCAGCCAACAGGGTGGGGCTGGAGAGACCCAGTACTTC
d_call: NA; v_call: TRBV28; clone_size: many; j_call: TRBJ1-2; cdr3_aa: CASSSTYGYTF; cdr3_nt: TGTGCCAGCAGCTCGACCTATGGCTACACCTTC
d_call: NA; v_call: TRBV10-2; clone_size: many; j_call: TRBJ2-7; cdr3_aa: CASSDGLGGGLSYEQYF; cdr3_nt: TGCGCCAGCAGTGACGGTTTGGGAGGGGGCCTTTCCTACGAGCAGTACTTC
d_call: TRBD1; v_call: TRBV5-6; clone_size: NA; j_call: TRBJ2-3; cdr3_aa: CASSFGQGADTQYF; cdr3_nt: TGTGCCAGCAGCTTCGGACAGGGGGCAGATACGCAGTATTTT
d_call: NA; v_call: TRBV15; clone_size: many; j_call: TRBJ1-5; cdr3_aa: CATSRPDHIRKPQHF; cdr3_nt: TGTGCCACCAGCAGACCTGACCACATACGGAAGCCCCAGCATTTT
d_call: NA; v_call: TRBV10-2; clone_size: NA; j_call: TRBJ2-7; cdr3_aa: CASSEAGLAAAGSPYEQYF; cdr3_nt: TGCGCCAGCAGTGAGGCGGGCCTCGCGGCGGCGGGTTCTCCCTACGAGCAGTACTTC
d_call: NA; v_call: TRBV11-2; clone_size: NA; j_call: TRBJ2-1; cdr3_aa: CASSLEGGWYNEQFF; cdr3_nt: TGTGCCAGCAGCTTAGAGGGGGGTTGGTACAATGAGCAGTTCTTC
d_call: NA; v_call: TRBV5-1; clone_size: NA; j_call: TRBJ2-6; cdr3_aa: CASSLRAGSGGANVLTF; cdr3_nt: TGCGCCAGCAGCTTGAGGGCAGGGAGTGGTGGGGCCAACGTCCTGACTTTC
d_call: NA; v_call: TRBV6-1; clone_size: NA; j_call: TRBJ2-3; cdr3_aa: CASSVGRTDTQYF; cdr3_nt: TGTGCCAGCAGTGTCGGGCGCACAGATACGCAGTATTTT
d_call: NA; v_call: TRBV19; clone_size: NA; j_call: TRBJ2-2; cdr3_aa: CASSILARNTGELFF; cdr3_nt: TGTGCCAGTAGTATCCTGGCCCGAAACACCGGGGAGCTGTTTTTT
d_call: NA; v_call: TRBV10-3; clone_size: NA; j_call: TRBJ1-3; cdr3_aa: CAIRPTFEKAGTGNTIYF; cdr3_nt: TGTGCCATCAGACCTACATTTGAGAAGGCGGGGACGGGAAACACCATATATTTT
d_call: TRBD2; v_call: TRBV30; clone_size: NA; j_call: TRBJ2-5; cdr3_aa: CACSGGAIETQYF; cdr3_nt: TGTGCCTGTAGCGGGGGGGCGATCGAGACCCAGTACTTC
d_call: NA; v_call: TRBV25-1; clone_size: NA; j_call: TRBJ1-2; cdr3_aa: CASSESGPESTYGYTF; cdr3_nt: TGTGCCAGCAGTGAATCAGGGCCAGAGTCCACCTATGGCTACACCTTC
d_call: NA; v_call: TRBV7-9; clone_size: NA; j_call: TRBJ2-3; cdr3_aa: CASSPMRDLNTDTQYF; cdr3_nt: TGTGCCAGCAGCCCGATGAGGGACCTTAACACAGATACGCAGTATTTT
d_call: TRBD2; v_call: TRBV5-1; clone_size: few; j_call: TRBJ2-1; cdr3_aa: CASRPLAGYNEQFF; cdr3_nt: TGCGCCAGCAGACCACTAGCGGGGTACAATGAGCAGTTCTTC
d_call: NA; v_call: TRBV19; clone_size: NA; j_call: TRBJ2-7; cdr3_aa: CASSISPATGSYEQYF; cdr3_nt: TGTGCCAGTAGTATTAGCCCAGCGACAGGATCCTACGAGCAGTACTTC
d_call: NA; v_call: TRBV4-2; clone_size: NA; j_call: TRBJ2-5; cdr3_aa: CASSQDDRQETQYF; cdr3_nt: TGTGCCAGCAGCCAAGACGACAGACAAGAGACCCAGTACTTC
d_call: NA; v_call: TRBV29-1; clone_size: few; j_call: TRBJ2-7; cdr3_aa: CSVESSGRGEQYF; cdr3_nt: TGCAGCGTTGAGTCCTCGGGGAGAGGCGAGCAGTACTTC
d_call: TRBD2; v_call: TRBV10-3; clone_size: NA; j_call: TRBJ2-3; cdr3_aa: CAISEAKPGGASTDTQYF; cdr3_nt: TGTGCCATCAGTGAAGCCAAACCGGGGGGTGCTAGCACAGATACGCAGTATTTT
d_call: NA; v_call: TRBV28; clone_size: few; j_call: TRBJ1-6; cdr3_aa: CASSLSSYNSPLHF; cdr3_nt: TGTGCCAGCAGTCTAAGCTCCTATAATTCACCCCTCCACTTT
d_call: TRBD2; v_call: TRBV7-6; clone_size: NA; j_call: TRBJ2-1; cdr3_aa: CASRGLAGGYNEQFF; cdr3_nt: TGTGCCAGCCGGGGCCTAGCGGGAGGGTACAATGAGCAGTTCTTC
d_call: NA; v_call: TRBV7-3; clone_size: NA; j_call: TRBJ2-1; cdr3_aa: CASSLSGSSYNEQFF; cdr3_nt: TGTGCCAGCAGCTTATCTGGGAGCTCCTACAATGAGCAGTTCTTC
d_call: NA; v_call: TRBV5-1; clone_size: NA; j_call: TRBJ1-6; cdr3_aa: CASSLEGSPNSPLHF; cdr3_nt: TGCGCCAGCAGCTTGGAAGGGAGCCCCAATTCACCCCTCCACTTT
d_call: NA; v_call: TRBV30; clone_size: NA; j_call: TRBJ1-1; cdr3_aa: CAWSVRGTEAFF; cdr3_nt: TGTGCCTGGAGTGTACGGGGCACTGAAGCTTTCTTT
d_call: NA; v_call: TRBV18; clone_size: NA; j_call: TRBJ2-7; cdr3_aa: CASSPNPYSYEQYF; cdr3_nt: TGTGCCAGCTCACCAAACCCCTACTCCTACGAGCAGTACTTC
d_call: TRBD1; v_call: TRBV7-2; clone_size: NA; j_call: TRBJ1-1; cdr3_aa: CASTLGQGLAEAFF; cdr3_nt: TGTGCCAGCACCCTAGGACAGGGGTTAGCTGAAGCTTTCTTT
d_call: NA; v_call: TRBV29-1; clone_size: once; j_call: TRBJ2-2; cdr3_aa: CSVGTPGELFF; cdr3_nt: TGCAGCGTGGGGACTCCCGGGGAGCTGTTTTTT
d_call: NA; v_call: TRBV5-4; clone_size: NA; j_call: TRBJ2-3; cdr3_aa: CASTRVGTDTQYF; cdr3_nt: TGTGCCAGTACCCGGGTCGGGACAGATACGCAGTATTTT
d_call: NA; v_call: TRBV19; clone_size: NA; j_call: TRBJ1-6; cdr3_aa: CASTERGLNSPLHF; cdr3_nt: TGTGCCAGTACCGAACGGGGGTTAAATTCACCCCTCCACTTT
d_call: TRBD2; v_call: TRBV11-2; clone_size: NA; j_call: TRBJ2-7; cdr3_aa: CASSTGVAGVTYEQYF; cdr3_nt: TGTGCCAGCAGCACTGGGGTAGCGGGGGTCACCTACGAGCAGTACTTC
d_call: NA; v_call: TRBV5-1; clone_size: few; j_call: TRBJ1-5; cdr3_aa: CASSEGTYGYSNQPQHF; cdr3_nt: TGCGCCAGCAGCGAAGGGACGTATGGGTATAGCAATCAGCCCCAGCATTTT
d_call: NA; v_call: TRBV9; clone_size: NA; j_call: TRBJ2-3; cdr3_aa: CASSVWNSVGDTQYF; cdr3_nt: TGTGCCAGCAGCGTATGGAATTCGGTAGGGGATACGCAGTATTTT
d_call: NA; v_call: TRBV5-5; clone_size: NA; j_call: TRBJ2-6; cdr3_aa: CASSLYVGTQRSGANVLTF; cdr3_nt: TGTGCCAGCAGCTTGTACGTAGGGACACAACGCTCTGGGGCCAACGTCCTGACTTTC
d_call: NA; v_call: TRBV30; clone_size: few; j_call: TRBJ1-1; cdr3_aa: CAWSATGNTEAFF; cdr3_nt: TGTGCCTGGAGCGCCACGGGGAACACTGAAGCTTTCTTT
d_call: NA; v_call: TRBV5-6; clone_size: NA; j_call: TRBJ1-1; cdr3_aa: CASSPISSGARSTEAFF; cdr3_nt: TGTGCCAGCAGCCCGATCTCGAGTGGGGCGCGTAGCACTGAAGCTTTCTTT
d_call: NA; v_call: TRBV7-9; clone_size: NA; j_call: TRBJ2-3; cdr3_aa: CASSFGLAGPDTQYF; cdr3_nt: TGTGCCAGCAGCTTTGGTCTAGCTGGGCCAGATACGCAGTATTTT
d_call: NA; v_call: TRBV2; clone_size: few; j_call: TRBJ1-1; cdr3_aa: CASGRGTSEAFF; cdr3_nt: TGTGCCAGCGGAAGGGGTACCTCTGAAGCTTTCTTT
d_call: TRBD1; v_call: TRBV2; clone_size: NA; j_call: TRBJ2-1; cdr3_aa: CASSEDRGSYNEQFF; cdr3_nt: TGTGCCAGCAGTGAGGACAGGGGATCCTACAATGAGCAGTTCTTC